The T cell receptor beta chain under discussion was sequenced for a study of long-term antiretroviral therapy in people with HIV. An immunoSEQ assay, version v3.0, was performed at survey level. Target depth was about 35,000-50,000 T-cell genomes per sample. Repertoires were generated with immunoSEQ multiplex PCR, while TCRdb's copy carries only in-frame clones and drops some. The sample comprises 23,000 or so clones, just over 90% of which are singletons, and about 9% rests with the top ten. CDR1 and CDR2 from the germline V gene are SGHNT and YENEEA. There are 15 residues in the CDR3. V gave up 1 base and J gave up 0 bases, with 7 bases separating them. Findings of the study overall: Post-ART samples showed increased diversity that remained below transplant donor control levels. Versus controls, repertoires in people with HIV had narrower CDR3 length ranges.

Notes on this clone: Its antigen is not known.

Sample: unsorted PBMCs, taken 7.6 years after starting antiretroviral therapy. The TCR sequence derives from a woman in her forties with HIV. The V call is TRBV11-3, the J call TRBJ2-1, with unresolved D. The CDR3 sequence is CASSLGQNSYNEQFF. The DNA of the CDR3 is TGTGCCAGCAGCTTAGGACAAAACTCCTACAATGAGCAGTTCTTC.